These 21 T cell receptor beta chains came from one sample sequenced in a study of T-cell reconstitution after alpha-beta-depleted transplantation in children listed by TCRdb under 2016. Library generation was performed with PCR. Sequenced using an Illumina HiSeq 2500. Molecular barcoding was employed in the preparation of TCR libraries, with unique molecular identifiers being used to normalize TCRbeta repertoire quantification. TCRdb took the public reads, trimmed them with fastp at Q25, ran MiXCR for clone calling and kept in-frame beta chains. Duplicate CDR3 protein sequences are folded into a single record with the most common DNA and genes. This sample has about 6,500 distinct CDR3 sequences in its table, and roughly 10% of those were observed once. Roughly 20% of the sample rests with the top ten. The meaning of the sample's treatment or condition label: allogeneic hematopoietic cell transplantation with graft depleted of TCRalphabeta T cells and CD19 B cells.

The sequencing here drew on PBMCs, mostly from graft donor cells, taken 180 days after TCRalphabeta/CD19-depleted stem cell transplant. All receptors come from a child under two years old who had a stem cell transplant for acute myeloid leukemia, so the T cells may come from the graft donor.

This clonotype showed up many times. The gene calls are TRBV25-1 and TRBJ1-5; no definite D call. The CDR3 is 13 amino acids. V lost 6 bases and J 5 bases, leaving 11 bases between the germline ends. Germline CDR1 MGHDK, CDR2 SYGVNS. The CDR3 spells CASSENRDQPQHF. Here the CDR3 DNA reads TGTGCCAGCAGCGAAAACCGGGATCAGCCCCAGCATTTT.

A single count supports this clonotype. The rearrangement joins TRBV3-1 to TRBJ2-7; no firm D call. This CDR3 region has 15 residues. V lost 3 bases, J lost 0 bases, and 12 bases lay in between. The germline V gene has CDR1 LGHDT and CDR2 YNNKEL (reference sequence). As DNA, the CDR3 is TGTGCCAGCAGCCAGGCGTACTCTAGCTCCTACGAGCAGTACTTC. This translates into CASSQAYSSSYEQYF.

In the case of this clonotype: A much larger clone lies a single base off, so this may be a read error. In nucleotides, the CDR3 is TGTGCCAGCAGCGTCGGACTGGCATACAATGAGCCGTTCTTC. This encodes CASSVGLAYNEPFF. The chain couples TRBV9 to TRBJ2-1; D perhaps matches TRBD2 (5 bases). The germline V gene encodes CDR1 SGDLS and CDR2 YYNGEE. This CDR3 comprises 14 residues.

In this sample, this clonotype is medium-sized (0.01 to 0.1%). V usage is TRBV7-2 and J usage is TRBJ2-5; D ambiguous. The CDR3 is 13 residues long. Trimming removed 1 base from V and 5 bases from J, with 8 bases in between. From germline, CDR1 is SGHTA and CDR2 FQGNSA. Here the CDR3 reads CASSLGAEETQYF. The CDR3 DNA is TGTGCCAGCAGCTTAGGGGCGGAGGAGACCCAGTACTTC.

This clonotype has ten or more counts. V gene TRBV28 combines with J gene TRBJ1-2; 7 bases map to TRBD1. J was trimmed by 4 bases and V by 3 bases; bases with no gene match: 5. Germline V CDR1 and CDR2: MDHEN, SYDVKM. CDR3 length: 14 amino acids. Here the CDR3 reads CASSFGAGGYGYTF. DNA for the CDR3: TGTGCCAGCAGTTTTGGGGCAGGGGGCTATGGCTACACCTTC.

For this clonotype: This may arise from a read error, as a much more abundant clone is one base away. The chain joins TRBV7-9 to TRBJ2-7; D gene unclear. Germline V gene lookup returns CDR1 SEHNR and CDR2 FQNEAQ (reference sequence). This CDR3 is 11 amino acids long. The CDR3 DNA reads TGTGCCAGTGAGAAAAGCTACGAGCAGTCCTTC. Protein sequence: CASEKSYEQSF.

The table lists this clonotype with many counts. J is TRBJ2-2 and V is TRBV11-3; D possibly uses TRBD1 or TRBD2 (7 bases each). The germline gives CDR1 SGHNT, CDR2 YENEEA. Trimming left V 5 bases short and J 6 bases short, with 16 bases between. The CDR3 has 15 residues. The CDR3 DNA sequence: TGTGCCAGCAGCCTAGGGGGCGGGAGCCCCGGGGAGCTGTTTTTT. Encoded protein: CASSLGGGSPGELFF.

This clonotype has at least ten counts. The V call is TRBV20-1, the J call TRBJ1-6; 9 bases fit TRBD1. After removal of 5 bases from V and 5 bases from J, the junction contained 4 bases not matched to a gene. Germline assignment: CDR1 DFQATT and CDR2 SNEGSKA (reference sequence). This CDR3 is 14 amino acids long. This CDR3 reads CSALTGGNNSPLHF. The CDR3 DNA sequence: TGCAGTGCTTTGACAGGGGGTAATAATTCACCCCTCCACTTT.

This clonotype is deemed medium-sized. The chain uses TRBV6-6 and TRBJ2-1, with 7 bases fitting TRBD2. This CDR3 has 12 residues. J lost 11 bases, V lost 2 bases, and 3 bases had no gene match. From germline, CDR1 is MNHNY and CDR2 SVGAGI (reference sequence). The CDR3 DNA reads TGTGCCAGCAGTTACGGGGGACTAAAGCAGTTCTTC. Amino acid sequence: CASSYGGLKQFF.

This clonotype was counted ten times or more. The chain carries TRBV15 and TRBJ1-5; D is unclear. V shed 0 bases and J shed 7 bases, with 13 bases lying between them. Germline V lookup: CDR1 LNHNV, CDR2 YYDKDF (reference sequence). CDR3 length: 15 residues. CDR3 residues: CATSRDRWGGQPQHF. Here the CDR3 DNA reads TGTGCCACCAGCAGAGACCGCTGGGGAGGCCAGCCCCAGCATTTT.

In this sample, this clonotype turned up a few times. V is TRBV7-3 and J is TRBJ2-3, with D perhaps being TRBD1 or TRBD2 (5 bases each). CDR3 length: 14 amino acids. With 5 bases removed from V and 7 bases from J, the gap between germline ends came to 16 bases. The germline V gene has CDR1 SGHTA and CDR2 FQGTGA. CDR3 in DNA: TGTGCCAGCAGCGAGGGGTCCCGAATTAATACGCAGTATTTT. Translated, it gives CASSEGSRINTQYF. Based on the CDR3 plus reference TRBV7-3 and TRBJ2-3, the full variable domain is GAGVSQTPSNKVTEKGKYVELRCDPISGHTALYWYRQSLGQGPEFLIYFQGTGAADDSGLPNDRFFAVRPEGSVSTLKIQRTERGDSAVYLCASSEGSRINTQYFGPGTRLTVL.

This clonotype was seen many times. The V call is TRBV11-3, the J call TRBJ2-4; D remains ambiguous. V shed 1 base and J shed 3 bases, with 7 bases lying between them. Germline V gene sequence: CDR1 SGHNT, CDR2 YENEEA. The CDR3 is 14 amino acids. CDR3 coding DNA: TGTGCCAGCAGCTTAGGACACCGCAAAAACATTCAGTACTTC. Amino acids: CASSLGHRKNIQYF.

This clonotype is categorized as medium-sized. The chain has TRBV7-9 and TRBJ1-2; 8 nucleotides match TRBD1. Trimming took 4 bases from V and 8 from J; bases not matched to a gene: 9. From germline, CDR1 is SEHNR and CDR2 FQNEAQ (reference sequence). The CDR3 loop spans 14 amino acids. The CDR3 is CASSSRGQGLGYTF. The CDR3 DNA reads TGTGCCAGCAGCTCCAGGGGGCAAGGGCTCGGCTACACCTTC.

This clonotype is judged medium-sized. The chain combines TRBV6-6 with TRBJ1-5, with 9 bases identical to TRBD1. After removal of 4 bases from V and 1 base from J, the junction contained 8 bases not matched to a gene. Looked up from germline, CDR1 is MNHNY and CDR2 is SVGAGI (reference sequence). CDR3 length: 17 residues. The CDR3 loop reads CASSSRLGQGSNQPQHF. The CDR3 DNA reads TGTGCCAGCAGTTCCCGACTAGGACAGGGGAGCAATCAGCCCCAGCATTTT.

Ten or more counts support this clonotype. The chain joins TRBV20-1 to TRBJ1-5; unclear D gene. Germline V CDR1 and CDR2: DFQATT, SNEGSKA (reference sequence). The CDR3 consists of 13 residues. V was cut by 2 bases and J by 3 bases, with 8 bases left in between. The CDR3 nucleotides are TGCAGTGCTAGAACGGAGGTCAATCAGCCCCAGCATTTT. It is translated as CSARTEVNQPQHF.

This clonotype was found many times. Written as DNA, the CDR3 is TGTGCCAGCAGCTTAGGGGGGGATAGCAATCAGCCCCAGCATTTT. Its protein is CASSLGGDSNQPQHF. The chain couples TRBV7-9 to TRBJ1-5, with D possibly matching TRBD1 (5 bases). This CDR3 contains 15 residues. Germline loops: CDR1 SEHNR, CDR2 FQNEAQ (reference sequence). Between the trimmed V and J ends, which lost 1 base and 0 bases, there was a span of 7 bases. Looking up the rest from reference TRBV7-9 and TRBJ1-5 gives the full variable domain: DTGVSQNPRHKITKRGQNVTFRCDPISEHNRLYWYRQTLGQGPEFLTYFQNEAQLEKSRLLSDRFSAERPKGSFSTLEIQRTEQGDSAMYLCASSLGGDSNQPQHFGDGTRLSIL.

This clonotype was counted ten times or more. The chain carries TRBV5-6 and TRBJ2-2; 10 nucleotides match TRBD1. V lost 1 base to trimming and J lost 7 bases; unmatched junction nucleotides: 4. There are 15 residues in the CDR3. Germline CDR1 SGHDT, CDR2 YYEEEE. The CDR3 nucleotides read TGTGCCAGCAGCTTGAGACAGGGGGCGAACGGGGAGCTGTTTTTT. This codes for CASSLRQGANGELFF.

This clonotype was counted many times. J is TRBJ1-2 and V is TRBV21-1. TRBV21-1 is assigned pseudogene status. This CDR3 is 12 amino acids long. The CDR3 coding sequence is TGTGCCAGCAGCAAAGGGAAAGAGGGCTACACCTTC. This gives the protein CASSKGKEGYTF.

This clonotype was recorded many times. This chain joins TRBV18 and TRBJ2-1; 8 nucleotides agree with TRBD1. The germline V gene has CDR1 KGHSH and CDR2 LQKENI. The V gene end was trimmed by 3 bases and the J gene end by 4 bases; junction bases not matched to a gene: 8. The CDR3 has 16 amino acids. The CDR3 DNA reads TGTGCCAGCTCACCTACCCCCCAGGGGGCTTACAATGAGCAGTTCTTC. This sequence encodes CASSPTPQGAYNEQFF.

This clonotype was observed a handful of times. This chain connects TRBV10-2 to TRBJ1-1; no clear D. The CDR3 totals 13 residues. In germline, CDR1 is WSHSY, CDR2 SAAADI. V shed 6 bases and J shed 4 bases, with 12 bases lying between them. The CDR3 bases are TGCGCCAGCAGACCAACCCCGGGCACTGAAGCTTTCTTT. Residues: CASRPTPGTEAFF.

In its sample, this clonotype is medium-sized. The chain uses TRBV28 and TRBJ2-7; 13 bases are shared with TRBD2. The CDR3 sequence is 14 residues long. Germline CDR1 and CDR2: MDHEN and SYDVKM. Trimming cost V 7 bases and J 4 bases; bases outside gene matches: 4. This CDR3 reads CASTPGLAGYEQYF. In nucleotides, the CDR3 is TGTGCCAGCACCCCGGGACTAGCGGGATACGAGCAGTACTTC.